This TCR beta chain derives from a study of T cells in Graves' hyperthyroidism and ophthalmopathy. Across the whole study: The blood sample was taken at first diagnosis, before treatment began.

Regarding the study as a whole: Most clonotypes expanded in the thyroid (above 0.001) were also present in blood.

Points on this clonotype: Its target is not known.

Disease duration under 2 months; hyperthyroidism patients were aged 18 to 65. This CDR3 has 13 amino acids. Germline assignment: CDR1 MNHEY and CDR2 SVGAGI. Trimming stripped 5 bases from V and 5 bases from J, with 12 bases between. Researchers amplified the TCR beta CDR3 regions from RNA transcripts. The TCR CDR3 first-round RT-PCR relied on the HTBI primer set. Each CDR3 protein gets one entry after TCRdb re-called the multiplex PCR reads with MiXCR. The top ten hold around 32% of the sample, which has nearly 750,000 distinct CDR3 sequences, approximately 36% seen once. The chain is built from TRBV6-5 and TRBJ2-5, with D unresolved. The sequenced sample was blood. The clonotype was recovered from a middle-aged woman with Graves' hyperthyroidism. In DNA, the CDR3 is TGTGCCAGCAGTCACGATACCGGGGAGACCCAGTACTTC. This translates into CASSHDTGETQYF.